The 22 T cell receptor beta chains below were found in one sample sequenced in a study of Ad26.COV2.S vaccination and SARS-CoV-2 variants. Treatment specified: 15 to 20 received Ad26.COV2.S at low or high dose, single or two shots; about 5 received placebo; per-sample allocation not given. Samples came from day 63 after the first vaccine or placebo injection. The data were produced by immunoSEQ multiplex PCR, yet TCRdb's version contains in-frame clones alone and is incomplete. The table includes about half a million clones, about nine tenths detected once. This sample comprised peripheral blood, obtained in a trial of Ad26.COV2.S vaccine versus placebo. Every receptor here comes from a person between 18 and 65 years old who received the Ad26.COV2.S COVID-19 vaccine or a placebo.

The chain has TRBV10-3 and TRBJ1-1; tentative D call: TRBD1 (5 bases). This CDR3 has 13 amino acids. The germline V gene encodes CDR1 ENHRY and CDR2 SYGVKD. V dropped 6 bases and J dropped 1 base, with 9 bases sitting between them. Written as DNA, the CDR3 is TGTGCCATCAGGGGACCGACGAACACTGAAGCTTTCTTT. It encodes CAIRGPTNTEAFF.

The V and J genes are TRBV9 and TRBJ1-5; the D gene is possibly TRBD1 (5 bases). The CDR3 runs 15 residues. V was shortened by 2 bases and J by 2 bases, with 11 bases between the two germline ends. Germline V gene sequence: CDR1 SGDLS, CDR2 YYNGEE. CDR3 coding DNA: TGTGCCAGCAGCGTGGGGGGTAGTGGCAATCAGCCCCAGCATTTT. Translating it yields CASSVGGSGNQPQHF.

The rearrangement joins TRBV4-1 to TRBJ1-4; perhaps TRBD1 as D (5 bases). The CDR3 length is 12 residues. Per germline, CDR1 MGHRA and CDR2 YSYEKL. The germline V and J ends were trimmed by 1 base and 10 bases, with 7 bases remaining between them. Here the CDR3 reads CASSQVGGKLFF. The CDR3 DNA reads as TGCGCCAGCAGCCAAGTTGGGGGAAAACTGTTTTTT.

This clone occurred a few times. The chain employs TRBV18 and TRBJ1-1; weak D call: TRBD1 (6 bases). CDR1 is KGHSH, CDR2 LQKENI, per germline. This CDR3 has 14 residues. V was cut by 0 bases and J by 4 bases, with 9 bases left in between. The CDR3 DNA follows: TGTGCCAGCTCACCACCAGGACAGAGCACTGAAGCTTTCTTT. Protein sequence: CASSPPGQSTEAFF.

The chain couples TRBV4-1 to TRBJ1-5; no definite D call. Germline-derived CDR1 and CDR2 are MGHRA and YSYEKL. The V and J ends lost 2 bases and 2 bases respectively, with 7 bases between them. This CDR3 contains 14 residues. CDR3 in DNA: TGCGCCAGCAGCCAACTAACCCGCAATCAGCCCCAGCATTTT. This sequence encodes CASSQLTRNQPQHF.

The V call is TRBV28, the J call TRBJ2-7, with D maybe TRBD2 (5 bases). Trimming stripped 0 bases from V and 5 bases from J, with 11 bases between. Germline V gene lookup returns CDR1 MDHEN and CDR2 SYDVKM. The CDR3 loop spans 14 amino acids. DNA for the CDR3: TGTGCCAGCAGTTTATGGGGGAGTCTTAACGAGCAGTACTTC. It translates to CASSLWGSLNEQYF.

The CDR3 DNA sequence: TGTGCCAGCAGTGAATTCGGGGGTCAGCCCCAGCATTTT. Translation gives CASSEFGGQPQHF. The chain carries TRBV6-1 and TRBJ1-5; the D gene is possibly TRBD1 (5 bases). Trimming shortened V by 2 bases and J by 6 bases, and 8 bases separated the two germline ends. CDR3 length: 13 amino acids. The germline CDR1 and CDR2 sequences are MNHNS and SASEGT.

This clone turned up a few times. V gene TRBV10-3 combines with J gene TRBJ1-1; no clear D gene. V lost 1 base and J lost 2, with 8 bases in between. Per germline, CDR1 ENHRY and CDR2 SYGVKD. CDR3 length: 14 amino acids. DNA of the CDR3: TGTGCCATCAGTGAGTTGGAGATAAACACTGAAGCTTTCTTT. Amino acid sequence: CAISELEINTEAFF.

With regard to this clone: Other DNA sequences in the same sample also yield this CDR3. The CDR3 loop is CASSPRGSTEAFF. CDR3 DNA sequence: TGTGCCAGCTCACCTAGGGGGAGCACTGAAGCTTTCTTT. This chain joins TRBV18 and TRBJ1-1, with D possibly matching TRBD1 (6 bases). Germline CDR1 and CDR2: KGHSH and LQKENI. The CDR3 length is 13 residues. The ends were cut back, 3 bases at V and 4 bases at J, with 9 bases in the middle.

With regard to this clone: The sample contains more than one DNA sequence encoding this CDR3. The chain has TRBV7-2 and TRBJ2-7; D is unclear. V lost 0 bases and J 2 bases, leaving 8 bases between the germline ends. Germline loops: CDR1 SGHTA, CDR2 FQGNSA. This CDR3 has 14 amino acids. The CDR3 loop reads CASSLADGPYEQYF. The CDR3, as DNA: TGTGCCAGCAGCTTAGCGGACGGTCCCTACGAGCAGTACTTC.

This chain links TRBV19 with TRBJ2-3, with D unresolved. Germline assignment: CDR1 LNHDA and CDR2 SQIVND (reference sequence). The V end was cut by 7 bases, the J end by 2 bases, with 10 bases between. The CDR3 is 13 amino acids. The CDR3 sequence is CASMALNTDTQYF. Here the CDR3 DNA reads TGTGCCAGTATGGCATTAAACACAGATACGCAGTATTTT.

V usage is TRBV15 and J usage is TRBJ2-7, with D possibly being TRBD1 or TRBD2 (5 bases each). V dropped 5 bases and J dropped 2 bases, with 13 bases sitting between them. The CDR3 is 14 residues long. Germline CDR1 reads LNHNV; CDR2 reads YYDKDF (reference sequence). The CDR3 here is CATSYDRGAYEQYF. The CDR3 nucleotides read TGTGCCACCAGCTATGATAGGGGAGCCTACGAGCAGTACTTC.

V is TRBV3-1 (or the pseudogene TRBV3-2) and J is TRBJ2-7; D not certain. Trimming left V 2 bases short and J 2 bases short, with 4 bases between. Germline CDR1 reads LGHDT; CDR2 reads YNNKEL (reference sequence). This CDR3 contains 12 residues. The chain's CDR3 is CASSQNTYEQYF. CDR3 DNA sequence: TGTGCCAGCAGCCAAAATACCTACGAGCAGTACTTC.

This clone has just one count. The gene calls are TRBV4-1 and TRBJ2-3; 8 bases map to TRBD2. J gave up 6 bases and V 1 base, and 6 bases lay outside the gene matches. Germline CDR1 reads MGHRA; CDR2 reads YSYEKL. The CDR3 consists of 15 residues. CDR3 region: CASSQVPSGPDTQYF. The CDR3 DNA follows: TGCGCCAGCAGCCAAGTTCCTAGCGGGCCTGATACGCAGTATTTT.

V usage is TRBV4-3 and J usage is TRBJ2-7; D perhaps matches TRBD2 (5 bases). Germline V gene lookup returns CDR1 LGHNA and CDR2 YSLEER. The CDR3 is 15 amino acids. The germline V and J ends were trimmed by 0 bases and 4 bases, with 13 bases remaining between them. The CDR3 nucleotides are TGCGCCAGCAGCCAAGATAGAGGGTTGGCGTACGAGCAGTACTTC. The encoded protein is CASSQDRGLAYEQYF.

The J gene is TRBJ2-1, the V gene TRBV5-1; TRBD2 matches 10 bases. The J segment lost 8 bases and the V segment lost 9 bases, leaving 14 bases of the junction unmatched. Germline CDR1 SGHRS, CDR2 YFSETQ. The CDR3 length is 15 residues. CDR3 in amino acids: CATKNGTSVSHEQFF. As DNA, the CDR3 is TGCGCCACGAAAAACGGGACTAGCGTATCCCATGAGCAGTTCTTC.

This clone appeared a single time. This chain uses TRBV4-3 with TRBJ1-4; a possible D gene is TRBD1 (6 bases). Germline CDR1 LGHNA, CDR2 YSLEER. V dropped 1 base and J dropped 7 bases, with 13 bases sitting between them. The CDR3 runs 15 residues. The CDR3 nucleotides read TGCGCCAGCAGCCAAGGGGGTCGAGGGGGTGAAAAACTGTTTTTT. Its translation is CASSQGGRGGEKLFF.

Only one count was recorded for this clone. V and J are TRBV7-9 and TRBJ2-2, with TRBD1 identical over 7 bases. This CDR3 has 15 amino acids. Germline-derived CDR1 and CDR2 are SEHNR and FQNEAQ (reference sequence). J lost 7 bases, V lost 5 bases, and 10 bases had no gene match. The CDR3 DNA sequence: TGTGCCAGCAGCAAAACGACAGGGATGGGCGGGGAGCTGTTTTTT. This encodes CASSKTTGMGGELFF.

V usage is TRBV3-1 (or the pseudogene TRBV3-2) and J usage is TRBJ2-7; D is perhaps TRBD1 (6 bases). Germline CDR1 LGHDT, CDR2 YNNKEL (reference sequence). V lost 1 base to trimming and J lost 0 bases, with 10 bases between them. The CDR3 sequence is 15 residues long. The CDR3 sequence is CASSQAWGRSYEQYF. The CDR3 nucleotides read TGTGCCAGCAGCCAAGCTTGGGGGCGCTCCTACGAGCAGTACTTC.

This CDR3 is CASTGGHIYGYTF. CDR3 DNA sequence: TGTGCCAGCACCGGGGGACACATCTATGGCTACACCTTC. The V gene is TRBV7-2, the J gene TRBJ1-2, with D possibly TRBD1 on 6 matching bases. The CDR3 is 13 residues long. Per the germline V gene, CDR1 is SGHTA and CDR2 is FQGNSA. Trimming took off 7 bases at V and 4 bases at J, with 13 bases between the two ends.

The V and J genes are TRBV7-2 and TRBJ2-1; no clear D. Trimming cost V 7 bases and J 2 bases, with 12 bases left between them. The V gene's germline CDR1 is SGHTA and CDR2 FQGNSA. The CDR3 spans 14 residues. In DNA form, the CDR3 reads TGTGCCAGCACCTTCAATAACGCCTACAATGAGCAGTTCTTC. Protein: CASTFNNAYNEQFF.

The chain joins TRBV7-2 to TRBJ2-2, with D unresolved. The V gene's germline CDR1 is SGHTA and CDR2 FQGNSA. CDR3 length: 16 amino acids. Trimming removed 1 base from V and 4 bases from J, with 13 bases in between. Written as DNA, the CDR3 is TGTGCCAGCAGCTTAGTCCCATCTCCCCCCACCGGGGAGCTGTTTTTT. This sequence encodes CASSLVPSPPTGELFF.